The clone carrying this T cell receptor (beta chain) was found once. Its antigen is still unknown. These data originate in a study of cytomegalovirus exposure and HLA in healthy donors. Overall study findings and caveats: Reported results showed that the classifier diagnosed cytomegalovirus status with high specificity and sensitivity.

Primers included in the PCR were 60 Vbeta and 13 Jbeta primers. The method was immunoSEQ multiplex PCR; TCRdb's version includes in-frame clones alone and lacks a portion of them. This sample has about 120,000 clones, with roughly four fifths found just once. The CDR3 loop spans 16 amino acids. Germline assignment: CDR1 SGHNT and CDR2 YYREEE (reference sequence). V was clipped by 4 bases and J by 8 bases, with 24 bases between them. The sequencing input was PBMCs. V and J are TRBV5-4 and TRBJ1-2; D perhaps matches TRBD1 (6 bases). This TCR was sampled from a male donor in good health and CMV-seropositive. CDR3 coding DNA: TGTGCCAGCAGCCGGGGTGGACGGGACATACTGGAGGGCTACACCTTC. It specifies CASSRGGRDILEGYTF. The variable domain in full, with the rest retrieved from reference TRBV5-4 and TRBJ1-2, is ETGVTQSPTHLIKTRGQQVTLRCSSQSGHNTVSWYQQALGQGPQFIFQYYREEENGRGNFPPRFSGLQFPNYSSELNVNALELDDSALYLCASSRGGRDILEGYTFGSGTRLTVV.